The 20 T cell receptor beta chains listed next were all sequenced from one sample in a study of cytomegalovirus exposure and HLA in healthy donors. The PCR ran on 60 Vbeta and 13 Jbeta primers. Some clones are missing from TCRdb's copy, which holds only in-frame ones; the method was immunoSEQ multiplex PCR. The table shows approximately 110,000 clones, with 12% occurring only once. Input material: PBMCs. These TCRs come from a man aged 40-49 years in good health and CMV-seropositive.

This clone was observed a few times. The V gene is TRBV7-9, the J gene TRBJ2-7, with 7 bases fitting TRBD2. Germline loops: CDR1 SEHNR, CDR2 FQNEAQ (reference sequence). V lost 7 bases to trimming and J lost 2 bases; unmatched junction nucleotides: 8. The CDR3 has 14 amino acids. The CDR3 DNA follows: TGTGCCAGCACCTCGGGCGGGGGAACCTACGAGCAGTACTTC. Amino acids: CASTSGGGTYEQYF.

This clone was seen more than once but under ten times. This chain links TRBV18 with TRBJ2-1, with 11 bases identical to TRBD2. Germline-derived CDR1 and CDR2 are KGHSH and LQKENI. V lost 0 bases, J lost 0 bases, and 4 bases stayed unmatched. The CDR3 totals 18 residues. The CDR3, as DNA: TGTGCCAGCTCACCACCGGCTAGCGGGAGGAGCTCCTACAATGAGCAGTTCTTC. This codes for CASSPPASGRSSYNEQFF.

The sample holds a few counts of this clone. The chain employs TRBV10-3 and TRBJ1-2, with TRBD1 identical over 7 bases. Germline CDR1 and CDR2: ENHRY and SYGVKD. The CDR3 has 14 amino acids. V lost 6 bases, J lost 2 bases, and 6 bases stayed unmatched. CDR3 bases: TGTGCCATCAGCGGGGACAGCCAAAACTATGGCTACACCTTC. Amino acids: CAISGDSQNYGYTF.

The chain joins TRBV5-5 to TRBJ2-3; tentatively, D is TRBD2 (6 bases). The CDR3 is 14 residues long. The V gene's germline CDR1 is SGHKS and CDR2 YYEKEE (reference sequence). Trimming took 0 bases from V and 1 from J, leaving 6 bases between them. CDR3 nucleotide sequence: TGTGCCAGCAGCTTGGCGGGAGGCACAGATACGCAGTATTTT. Translated: CASSLAGGTDTQYF.

This clone was observed a few times. The chain couples TRBV30 to TRBJ1-1; weak D call: TRBD1 (6 bases). The CDR3 totals 13 residues. CDR1 GTSNPN and CDR2 SVGIG come from the germline V gene (reference sequence). V lost 5 bases to trimming and J lost 1 base, with 11 bases between them. The CDR3 nucleotides read TGTGCCTGGGATAAACAGGGGAACACTGAAGCTTTCTTT. The encoded protein is CAWDKQGNTEAFF.

This clone was detected only a few times. The rearrangement joins TRBV29-1 to TRBJ2-3; no clear D gene. There are 16 residues in the CDR3. The germline V and J ends were trimmed by 2 bases and 0 bases, with 15 bases remaining between them. Per germline, CDR1 SQVTM and CDR2 ANQGSEA. CDR3 sequence: CSVEWMEKTSTDTQYF. CDR3 coding DNA: TGCAGCGTTGAATGGATGGAGAAAACCAGCACAGATACGCAGTATTTT.

The chain employs TRBV5-6 and TRBJ2-4; TRBD1 aligns across 7 bases. The germline V gene has CDR1 SGHDT and CDR2 YYEEEE. CDR3 size: 14 residues. With V trimmed by 4 bases and J by 5 bases, 6 bases remained unmatched. The CDR3 region is CASSPKGQQNIQYF. The CDR3 DNA sequence: TGTGCCAGCAGCCCGAAGGGACAGCAAAACATTCAGTACTTC.

This clone was counted only a few times. A junction boundary mismatches the germline segment, possibly from a read error. The V gene is TRBV19, the J gene TRBJ1-5, with D perhaps matching TRBD1 (5 bases). Germline lookup yields CDR1 LNHDA and CDR2 SQIVND (reference sequence). The CDR3 has 15 residues. The CDR3 nucleotides are TGTGCCAGTAGTATATGGGGGGGAAGCAATCAGCCCCAGAATTTT. As protein: CASSIWGGSNQPQNF.

The V gene is TRBV5-1, the J gene TRBJ1-4; 11 positions match TRBD1. Germline-derived CDR1 and CDR2 are SGHRS and YFSETQ. The V segment lost 7 bases and the J segment 3 bases; nucleotides outside the gene matches: 14. This CDR3 comprises 18 residues. The CDR3 loop is CASGPGTGGGGANEKLFF. CDR3 DNA sequence: TGCGCCAGCGGACCCGGGACAGGGGGTGGTGGGGCTAATGAAAAACTGTTTTTT.

The chain uses TRBV18 and TRBJ2-7, with 9 bases matching TRBD1. CDR3 length: 15 residues. J gave up 2 bases and V 3 bases, and 5 bases lay outside the gene matches. Germline CDR1 KGHSH, CDR2 LQKENI. The CDR3 here is CASSPITGGPYEQYF. CDR3 coding DNA: TGTGCCAGCTCACCTATTACAGGGGGCCCCTACGAGCAGTACTTC.

This clone was detected only a few times. The CDR3 loop reads CATRSQAAYNEQFF. The DNA for the CDR3 is TGTGCCACCAGGAGTCAGGCCGCCTACAATGAGCAGTTCTTC. The chain employs TRBV15 and TRBJ2-1; D not certain. This CDR3 comprises 14 residues. Trimming stripped 6 bases from V and 2 bases from J, with 11 bases between. Germline values: CDR1 LNHNV, CDR2 YYDKDF (reference sequence).

The chain recombines TRBV4-3 with TRBJ1-2; perhaps TRBD1 as D (6 bases). CDR1 LGHNA and CDR2 YSLEER come from the germline V gene. The CDR3 is 15 residues long. The ends were cut back, 1 base at V and 6 bases at J, with 15 bases in the middle. The chain's CDR3 is CASSQAERQANGYTF. Here the CDR3 DNA reads TGCGCCAGCAGCCAAGCGGAGAGACAGGCAAATGGCTACACCTTC.

This chain uses TRBV19 with TRBJ2-2; D remains ambiguous. Germline V gene data show CDR1 as LNHDA and CDR2 as SQIVND (reference sequence). V lost 4 bases to trimming and J lost 5 bases, with 8 bases between them. The CDR3 is 13 residues long. CDR3 bases: TGTGCCAGTAGTACCCCACTAACCGGGGAGCTGTTTTTT. Its protein product is CASSTPLTGELFF.

In its sample, this clone was seen a few times. The V gene is TRBV19, the J gene TRBJ2-1; 14 bases fit TRBD2. The V gene end was trimmed by 1 base and the J gene end by 9 bases; junction bases not matched to a gene: 8. This CDR3 region has 17 residues. Germline V gene data show CDR1 as LNHDA and CDR2 as SQIVND (reference sequence). The CDR3 region is CASSIATSGRAGSEQFF. The CDR3 DNA is TGTGCCAGTAGTATAGCGACTAGCGGGAGGGCCGGGAGTGAGCAGTTCTTC. Filled out from reference TRBV19 and TRBJ2-1, the complete variable domain reads DGGITQSPKYLFRKEGQNVTLSCEQNLNHDAMYWYRQDPGQGLRLIYYSQIVNDFQKGDIAEGYSVSREKKESFPLTVTSAQKNPTAFYLCASSIATSGRAGSEQFFGPGTRLTVL.

There are a few counts of this clone. The rearrangement joins TRBV2 to TRBJ2-1; 9 nucleotides align to TRBD1. V lost 8 bases and J lost 8; bases outside the gene matches: 7. From germline, CDR1 is SNHLY and CDR2 FYNNEI. CDR3 length equals 13 residues. CDR3 sequence: CASRDRVRYEQFF. The CDR3 DNA is TGTGCCAGCCGGGACAGGGTTAGGTATGAGCAGTTCTTC.

The table lists this clone with a count of one. The chain's CDR3 is CASSLRRYNEQFF. CDR3 DNA: TGTGCCAGCAGCTTACGGCGGTACAATGAGCAGTTCTTC. The V and J genes are TRBV7-2 and TRBJ2-1; no reliable D call. This CDR3 comprises 13 residues. The V and J ends lost 2 bases and 4 bases respectively, with 6 bases between them. CDR1 is SGHTA, CDR2 FQGNSA, per germline.

The chain has TRBV5-1 and TRBJ2-2; no clear D. Trimming removed 2 bases at V and 7 bases at J, with 3 bases between. The germline CDR1 and CDR2 sequences are SGHRS and YFSETQ. The CDR3 covers 11 residues. The CDR3 region is CASSFGGELFF. For the CDR3, the DNA is TGCGCCAGCAGCTTCGGCGGGGAGCTGTTTTTT.

The J gene is TRBJ2-3, the V gene TRBV27, with TRBD1 identical over 7 bases. The J segment lost 9 bases and the V segment lost 7 bases, leaving 13 bases of the junction unmatched. Germline V CDR1 and CDR2: MNHEY, SMNVEV (reference sequence). The CDR3 length is 14 residues. The DNA of the CDR3 is TGTGCCAGCACCGCCCTAGAGGGGGCCACGACGCAGTATTTT. Its protein product is CASTALEGATTQYF.

This clone came up a few times. The chain combines TRBV7-2 with TRBJ2-4; D is possibly TRBD2 (5 bases). CDR3 length equals 14 residues. The V gene lost 1 base and the J gene lost 8 bases, with 12 bases spanning the gap. In germline, CDR1 is SGHTA, CDR2 FQGNSA. CDR3 in DNA: TGTGCCAGCAGCTTAGGACGGGGTGGTGACATTCAGTACTTC. It encodes CASSLGRGGDIQYF.

This chain connects TRBV5-1 to TRBJ2-3; TRBD1 aligns across 8 bases. The CDR3 is 15 amino acids. Germline-derived CDR1 and CDR2 are SGHRS and YFSETQ. The J segment lost 3 bases and the V segment lost 4 bases, leaving 7 bases of the junction unmatched. The CDR3 reads CASSHDRGGTDTQYF. CDR3 nucleotide sequence: TGCGCCAGCAGCCACGACAGGGGCGGGACAGATACGCAGTATTTT.